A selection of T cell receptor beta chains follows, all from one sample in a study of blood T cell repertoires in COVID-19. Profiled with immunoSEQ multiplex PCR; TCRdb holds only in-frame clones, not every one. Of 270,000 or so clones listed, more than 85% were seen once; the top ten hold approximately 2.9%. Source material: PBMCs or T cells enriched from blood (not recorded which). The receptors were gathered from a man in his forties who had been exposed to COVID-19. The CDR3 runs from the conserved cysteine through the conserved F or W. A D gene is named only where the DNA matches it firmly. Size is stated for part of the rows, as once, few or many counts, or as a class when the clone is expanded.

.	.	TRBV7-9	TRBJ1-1	TGTGCCAGCAGCCCAATTACAGGGACCGAAGCTTTCTTT	CASSPITGTEAFF
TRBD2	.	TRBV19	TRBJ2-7	TGTGCCAGTAGTATAAAGACTAGCGGGAGATCTGGTGCCTACGAGCAGTACTTC	CASSIKTSGRSGAYEQYF
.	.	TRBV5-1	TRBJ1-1	TGCGCCAGCAGCTTGCAGGGGAACACTGAAGCTTTCTTT	CASSLQGNTEAFF
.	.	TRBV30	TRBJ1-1	TGTGCCTGGAGTCCCGGAGGTGAAGCTTTCTTT	CAWSPGGEAFF
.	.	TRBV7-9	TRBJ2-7	TGTGCCAGCAGCTTAGAGGATGGGCCCGAGCAGTACTTC	CASSLEDGPEQYF
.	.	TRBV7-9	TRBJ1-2	TGTGCCAGCAGGCCTCAGGGGCAAGCTAACTATGGCTACACCTTC	CASRPQGQANYGYTF
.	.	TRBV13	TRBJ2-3	TGTGCCAGCAGCTTATCTAGCCCAGATACGCAGTATTTT	CASSLSSPDTQYF
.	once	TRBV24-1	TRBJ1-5	TGTGCCACCAGTGACAGGGATCAGCCCCAGCATTTT	CATSDRDQPQHF
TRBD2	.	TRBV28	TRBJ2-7	TGTGCCAGCAGTTTACGGGGGGGGCAAAGCGGGAGGACCTACGAGCAGTACTTC	CASSLRGGQSGRTYEQYF
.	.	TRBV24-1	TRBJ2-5	TGTGCCACCAGCGGAAGTCGAGCGGGACAACGTCAAGAGACCCAGTACTTC	CATSGSRAGQRQETQYF
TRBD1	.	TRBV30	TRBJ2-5	TGTGCCTGGAGCGACAGGGGCTACCAAGAGACCCAGTACTTC	CAWSDRGYQETQYF
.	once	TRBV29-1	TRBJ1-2	TGCAGCGCCGAACACGTAGCGGTACTTACCTATGGCTACACCTTC	CSAEHVAVLTYGYTF
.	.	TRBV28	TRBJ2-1	TGTGCCAGCGTAGAAGATAGCGTTTACAATGAGCAGTTCTTC	CASVEDSVYNEQFF
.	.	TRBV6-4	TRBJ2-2	TGTGCCAGCAGTCTCACACCCACCGGGGAGCTGTTTTTT	CASSLTPTGELFF
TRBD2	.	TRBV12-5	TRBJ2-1	TGTGCTAGTGGTTTTGGACTAGCGGAAGAAGCATTCTACAATGAGCAGTTCTTC	CASGFGLAEEAFYNEQFF
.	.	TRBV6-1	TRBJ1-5	TGTGCCAGCAGTGAAGACAGAAATCAGCCCCAGCATTTT	CASSEDRNQPQHF
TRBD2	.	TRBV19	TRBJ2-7	TGTGCCAGTAGTATGGTCAGCGGGAGAGGCTACGAGCAGTACTTC	CASSMVSGRGYEQYF
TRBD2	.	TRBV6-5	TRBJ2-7	TGTGCCAGCAGTTACACGGGCGGGAGGAGCTCCTACGAGCAGTACTTC	CASSYTGGRSSYEQYF
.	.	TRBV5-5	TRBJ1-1	TGTGCCAGCAGCGCCGGCCCAGCGTTGAACACTGAAGCTTTCTTT	CASSAGPALNTEAFF
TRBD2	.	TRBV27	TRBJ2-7	TGTGCCAGCAGCCGACTAGCGGGGAGCTCCTACGAGCAGTACTTC	CASSRLAGSSYEQYF
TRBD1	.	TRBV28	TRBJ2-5	TGTGCCAGCACTAGGGGGCTACAGGAGACCCAGTACTTC	CASTRGLQETQYF
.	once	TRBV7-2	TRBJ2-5	TGTGCCAGCAGCCCCGAGTGGACACGGCAAGAGACCCAGTACTTC	CASSPEWTRQETQYF
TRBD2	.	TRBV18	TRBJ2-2	TGTGCCAGCTCACAACCCAAGACTAGCGCAGACACCGGGGAGCTGTTTTTT	CASSQPKTSADTGELFF
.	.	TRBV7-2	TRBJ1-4	TGTGCCAGCAGCTTAGTGGGCAGGGGTACGCCTAATGAAAAACTGTTTTTT	CASSLVGRGTPNEKLFF
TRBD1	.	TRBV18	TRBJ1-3	TGTGCCAGCTCATCGCGACCCTGGACAGGGACAGGTATCGGAAACACCATATATTTT	CASSSRPWTGTGIGNTIYF
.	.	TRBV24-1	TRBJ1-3	TGTGCCACCAGTGATCCCGGGACAACCGGAAACACCATATATTTT	CATSDPGTTGNTIYF
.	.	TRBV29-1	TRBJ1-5	TGCAGCGTTGGGTCCGGACTTAATCAGCCCCAGCATTTT	CSVGSGLNQPQHF